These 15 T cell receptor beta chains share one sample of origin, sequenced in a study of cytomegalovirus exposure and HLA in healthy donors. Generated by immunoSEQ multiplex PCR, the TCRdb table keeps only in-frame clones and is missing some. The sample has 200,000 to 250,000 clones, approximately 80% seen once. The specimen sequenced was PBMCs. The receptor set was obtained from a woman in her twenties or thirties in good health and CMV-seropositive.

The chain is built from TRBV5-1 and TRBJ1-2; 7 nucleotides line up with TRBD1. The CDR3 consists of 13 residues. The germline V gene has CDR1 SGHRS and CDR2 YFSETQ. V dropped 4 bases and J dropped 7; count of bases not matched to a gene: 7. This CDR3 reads CASSPRQGPGYTF. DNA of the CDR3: TGCGCCAGCAGCCCCCGACAGGGTCCTGGCTACACCTTC.

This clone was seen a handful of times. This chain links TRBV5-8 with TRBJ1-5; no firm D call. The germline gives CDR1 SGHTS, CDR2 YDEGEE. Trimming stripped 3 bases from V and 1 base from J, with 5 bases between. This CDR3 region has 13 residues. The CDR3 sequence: CASSSESNQPQHF. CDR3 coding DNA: TGTGCCAGCAGCTCGGAGAGCAATCAGCCCCAGCATTTT.

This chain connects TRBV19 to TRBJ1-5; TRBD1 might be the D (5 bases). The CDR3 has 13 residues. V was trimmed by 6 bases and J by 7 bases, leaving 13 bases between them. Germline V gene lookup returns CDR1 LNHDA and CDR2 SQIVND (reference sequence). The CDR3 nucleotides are TGTGCCAGTAGCGGACACTCTCAGCAGCCCCAGCATTTT. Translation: CASSGHSQQPQHF.

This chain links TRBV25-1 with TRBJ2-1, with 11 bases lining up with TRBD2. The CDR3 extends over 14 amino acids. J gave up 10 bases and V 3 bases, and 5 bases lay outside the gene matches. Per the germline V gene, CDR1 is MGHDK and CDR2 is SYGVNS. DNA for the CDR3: TGTGCCAGCAGTGACTATAGCGGGAGGGCGGAGCAGTTCTTC. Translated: CASSDYSGRAEQFF. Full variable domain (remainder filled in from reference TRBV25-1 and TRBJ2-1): EADIYQTPRYLVIGTGKKITLECSQTMGHDKMYWYQQDPGMELHLIHYSYGVNSTEKGDLSSESTVSRIRTEHFPLTLESARPSHTSQYLCASSDYSGRAEQFFGPGTRLTVL.

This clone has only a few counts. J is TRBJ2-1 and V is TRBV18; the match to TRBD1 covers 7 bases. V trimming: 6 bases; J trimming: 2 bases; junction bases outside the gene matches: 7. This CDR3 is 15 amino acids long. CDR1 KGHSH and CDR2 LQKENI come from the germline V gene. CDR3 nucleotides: TGTGCCAGCTCGCAGGGACAGATACCCTACAATGAGCAGTTCTTC. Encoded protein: CASSQGQIPYNEQFF. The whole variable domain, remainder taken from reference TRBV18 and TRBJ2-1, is NAGVMQNPRHLVRRRGQEARLRCSPMKGHSHVYWYRQLPEEGLKFMVYLQKENIIDESGMPKERFSAEFPKEGPSILRIQQVVRGDSAAYFCASSQGQIPYNEQFFGPGTRLTVL.

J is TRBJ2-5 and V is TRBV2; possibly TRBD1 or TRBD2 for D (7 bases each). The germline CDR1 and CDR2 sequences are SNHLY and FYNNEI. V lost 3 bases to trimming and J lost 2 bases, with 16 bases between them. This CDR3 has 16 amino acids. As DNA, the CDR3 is TGTGCCAGCAGTGACGGGGAGGGGGCTTTACAAGAGACCCAGTACTTC. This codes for CASSDGEGALQETQYF. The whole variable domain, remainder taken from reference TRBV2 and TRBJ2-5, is EPEVTQTPSHQVTQMGQEVILRCVPISNHLYFYWYRQILGQKVEFLVSFYNNEISEKSEIFDDQFSVERPDGSNFTLKIRSTKLEDSAMYFCASSDGEGALQETQYFGPGTRLLVL.

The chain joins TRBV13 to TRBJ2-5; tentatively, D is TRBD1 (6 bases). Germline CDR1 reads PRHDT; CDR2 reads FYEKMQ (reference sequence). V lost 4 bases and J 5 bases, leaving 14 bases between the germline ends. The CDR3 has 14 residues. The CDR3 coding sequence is TGTGCCAGCAGCTCATGGACAGTGAGGGAGACCCAGTACTTC. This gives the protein CASSSWTVRETQYF. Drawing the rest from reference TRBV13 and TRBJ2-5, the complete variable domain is AAGVIQSPRHLIKEKRETATLKCYPIPRHDTVYWYQQGPGQDPQFLISFYEKMQSDKGSIPDRFSAQQFSDYHSELNMSSLELGDSALYFCASSSWTVRETQYFGPGTRLLVL.

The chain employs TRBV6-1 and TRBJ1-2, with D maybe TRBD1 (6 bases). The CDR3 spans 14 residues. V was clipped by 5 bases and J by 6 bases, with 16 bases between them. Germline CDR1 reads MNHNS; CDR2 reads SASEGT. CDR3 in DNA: TGTGCCAGCAGTCAATCTAGGACAGCTGATGGCTACACCTTC. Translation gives CASSQSRTADGYTF.

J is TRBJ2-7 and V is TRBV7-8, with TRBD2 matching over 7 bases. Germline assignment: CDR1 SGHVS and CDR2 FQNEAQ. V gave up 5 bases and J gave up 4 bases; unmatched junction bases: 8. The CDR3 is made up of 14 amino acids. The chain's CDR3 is CASSQLGLPYEQYF. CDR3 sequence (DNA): TGTGCCAGCAGCCAATTGGGACTACCGTACGAGCAGTACTTC.

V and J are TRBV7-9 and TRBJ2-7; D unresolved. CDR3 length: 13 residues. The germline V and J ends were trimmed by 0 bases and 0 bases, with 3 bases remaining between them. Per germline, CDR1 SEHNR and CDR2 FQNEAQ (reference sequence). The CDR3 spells CASSLASSYEQYF. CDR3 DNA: TGTGCCAGCAGCTTAGCCAGCTCCTACGAGCAGTACTTC. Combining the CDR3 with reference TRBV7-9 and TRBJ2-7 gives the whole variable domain DTGVSQNPRHKITKRGQNVTFRCDPISEHNRLYWYRQTLGQGPEFLTYFQNEAQLEKSRLLSDRFSAERPKGSFSTLEIQRTEQGDSAMYLCASSLASSYEQYFGPGTRLTVT.

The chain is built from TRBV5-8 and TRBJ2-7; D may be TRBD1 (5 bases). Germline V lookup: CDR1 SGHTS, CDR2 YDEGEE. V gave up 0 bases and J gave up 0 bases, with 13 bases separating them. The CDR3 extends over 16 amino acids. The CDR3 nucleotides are TGTGCCAGCAGCTTGGAGGGGTGGCCGGGCTCCTACGAGCAGTACTTC. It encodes CASSLEGWPGSYEQYF.

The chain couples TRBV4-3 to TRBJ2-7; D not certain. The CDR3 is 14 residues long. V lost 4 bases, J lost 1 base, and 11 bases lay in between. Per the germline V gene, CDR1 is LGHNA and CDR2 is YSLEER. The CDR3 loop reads CASSLTGQSYEQYF. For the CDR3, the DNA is TGCGCCAGCAGCCTCACCGGCCAGTCCTACGAGCAGTACTTC.

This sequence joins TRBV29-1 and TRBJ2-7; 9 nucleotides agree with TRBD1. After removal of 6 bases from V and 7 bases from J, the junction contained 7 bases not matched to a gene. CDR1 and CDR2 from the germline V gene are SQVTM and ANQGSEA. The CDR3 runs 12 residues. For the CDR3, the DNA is TGCAGCGTCACGGGACAGGGAGGAGAGCAGTACTTC. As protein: CSVTGQGGEQYF.

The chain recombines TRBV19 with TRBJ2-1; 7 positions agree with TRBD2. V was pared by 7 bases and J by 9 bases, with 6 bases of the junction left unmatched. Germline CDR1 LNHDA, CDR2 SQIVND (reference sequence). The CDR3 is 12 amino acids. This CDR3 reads CASTGAGSEQFF. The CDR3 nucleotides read TGTGCCAGTACAGGAGCGGGGTCTGAGCAGTTCTTC.

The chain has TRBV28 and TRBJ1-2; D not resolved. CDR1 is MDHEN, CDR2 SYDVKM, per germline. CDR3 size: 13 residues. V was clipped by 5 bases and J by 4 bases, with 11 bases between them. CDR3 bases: TGTGCCAGCAGTGATCCGGTACTCTATGGCTACACCTTC. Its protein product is CASSDPVLYGYTF.